These T cell receptor beta chains were read from a single sample in a study of response to subunit inactivated influenza vaccine. TCRdb used MiXCR to reprocess the RT-PCR reads, holding one entry per CDR3 protein. This sample carries hundreds of thousands of distinct CDR3 sequences, over 9.5% of them seen once, and the ten largest clones take roughly 10%. The specimen comprised PBMCs from blood, sampled on the day of vaccination. These receptors came from a man in his forties or fifties who received an inactivated influenza vaccine. The CDR3 runs from the conserved cysteine through the conserved F or W. Each record gives: J gene, D gene, V gene, clone size, CDR3 DNA, CDR3 protein. The D gene is left open where the match is weak. Size is omitted from some rows. Given values are once, few, many or a class for expanded clones.

>TRBJ2-7|.|TRBV20-1|.
TGCAGTGCTGTCAGACAGGGAGGTAAAAACGAGCAGTACTTC
CSAVRQGGKNEQYF
>TRBJ2-3|TRBD1|TRBV12-3/TRBV12-4|few
TGTGCCAGCAGTTTAGCGGTGGGGGACAGGGTTATGGATACGCAGTATTTT
CASSLAVGDRVMDTQYF
>TRBJ2-7|.|TRBV4-2|few
TGTGCCAGCAGCCAAGAGGGCGACTACGAGCAGTACTTC
CASSQEGDYEQYF
>TRBJ1-1|.|TRBV20-1|many
TGCAGTGCTAGAGAGATAACCGGGGTTGGGACTGAAGCTTTCTTT
CSAREITGVGTEAFF
>TRBJ1-5|.|TRBV6-2/TRBV6-3|many
TGTGCCAGCAGTTACGATCCCGGGGCGGATCAGCCCCAGCATTTT
CASSYDPGADQPQHF
>TRBJ2-3|.|TRBV20-1|few
TGCAGTGCCCCTGTGGCTAGCACACGGGATACGCAGTATTTT
CSAPVASTRDTQYF
>TRBJ1-1|.|TRBV12-3/TRBV12-4|many
TGTGCCAGCAGTTTTCAGGTGGCCGCTGAAGCTTTCTTT
CASSFQVAAEAFF
>TRBJ2-2|TRBD2|TRBV9|few
TGTGCCAGTGCAGCAGCGGGAGCGAACACCGGGGAGCTGTTTTTT
CASAAAGANTGELFF
>TRBJ2-3|TRBD2|TRBV20-1|.
TGCAGTGATCCCCGGACAGCGGGGGGCACAGATACGCAGTATTTT
CSDPRTAGGTDTQYF
>TRBJ1-4|.|TRBV7-9|.
TGTGCCAGCAGCTTCCCTAATGAAAAACTGTTTTTT
CASSFPNEKLFF
>TRBJ1-4|.|TRBV5-6|.
TGTGCCAGCAGCGAGGGACACGAGGAAAAACTGTTTTTT
CASSEGHEEKLFF
>TRBJ2-2|TRBD1|TRBV14|few
TGTGCCAGCAGCCAAGACTTCTGGGGACAGGGGCCAACCGGGGAGCTGTTTTTT
CASSQDFWGQGPTGELFF
>TRBJ2-7|.|TRBV5-1|.
TGCGCCAGCAGCCCGCAGTGGAAAGGCGAGCAGTACTTC
CASSPQWKGEQYF
>TRBJ2-7|TRBD2|TRBV7-3|.
TGTGCCAGCAGCTTACAAGCGGGAGGAAACTACGAGCAGTACTTC
CASSLQAGGNYEQYF
>TRBJ2-3|TRBD2|TRBV2|once
TGTGCCAGCAGTGAATTCCCAGCGGGAGGTGACACAGATACGCAGTATTTT
CASSEFPAGGDTDTQYF
>TRBJ1-2|.|TRBV7-6|few
TGTGCCAGCAGCTTAGAGACCGGGCCCACTCCCTATGGCTACACCTTC
CASSLETGPTPYGYTF
>TRBJ2-1|.|TRBV4-2|few
TGTGCCAGCAGCCAAGACTCCCTGGGGAATGAGCAGTTCTTC
CASSQDSLGNEQFF
>TRBJ2-7|TRBD2|TRBV20-1|.
TGCAGTGCTAGACTAAGGACTAGCGGGCGGACCTACGAGCAGTACTTC
CSARLRTSGRTYEQYF
>TRBJ2-3|.|TRBV7-6|.
TGTGCCAGCAGCTTAGGGTGGGCCGGGACAGATACGCAGTATTTT
CASSLGWAGTDTQYF
>TRBJ1-2|.|TRBV10-3|.
TGTGCCATCAGTGACCCGGGGAAAGATAACTATGGCTACACCTTC
CAISDPGKDNYGYTF
>TRBJ1-1|.|TRBV12-3/TRBV12-4|.
TGTGCCAGCAGTTTTTCCGATGAAGCTTTCTTT
CASSFSDEAFF
>TRBJ2-7|.|TRBV5-1|many
TGCGCCAGCAGCCCGGACGGAGGCCAAATCTACGAGCAGTACTTC
CASSPDGGQIYEQYF
>TRBJ2-7|TRBD1|TRBV4-3|few
TGCGCCAGCAGCCAAGGCCCGGACAGGTTCTACGAGCAGTACTTC
CASSQGPDRFYEQYF